The present entry profiles one TCR beta chain with its context. The sample belongs to a study of cytomegalovirus exposure and HLA in healthy donors. This CDR3 has 15 residues. The V and J ends lost 1 base and 7 bases, in that order; junction bases with no gene match: 4. Germline V lookup: CDR1 SGHDN, CDR2 FVKESK. The PCR had 60 Vbeta and 13 Jbeta primers. Sequencing used immunoSEQ multiplex PCR; TCRdb keeps in-frame clones, though not all of them. The data contain about 97,000 clones, approximately 76% of them seen just once; the ten biggest clones take up around 4%. The sequencing sample was made of PBMCs. This sequence joins TRBV14 and TRBJ2-3, with TRBD2 identical over 11 bases. This TCR was sampled from a man aged 40-49 years in good health and CMV-seronegative. DNA of the CDR3: TGTGCCAGCAGCCAAGTAGCGGGGGGGCCGAATACGCAGTATTTT. It is translated as CASSQVAGGPNTQYF.